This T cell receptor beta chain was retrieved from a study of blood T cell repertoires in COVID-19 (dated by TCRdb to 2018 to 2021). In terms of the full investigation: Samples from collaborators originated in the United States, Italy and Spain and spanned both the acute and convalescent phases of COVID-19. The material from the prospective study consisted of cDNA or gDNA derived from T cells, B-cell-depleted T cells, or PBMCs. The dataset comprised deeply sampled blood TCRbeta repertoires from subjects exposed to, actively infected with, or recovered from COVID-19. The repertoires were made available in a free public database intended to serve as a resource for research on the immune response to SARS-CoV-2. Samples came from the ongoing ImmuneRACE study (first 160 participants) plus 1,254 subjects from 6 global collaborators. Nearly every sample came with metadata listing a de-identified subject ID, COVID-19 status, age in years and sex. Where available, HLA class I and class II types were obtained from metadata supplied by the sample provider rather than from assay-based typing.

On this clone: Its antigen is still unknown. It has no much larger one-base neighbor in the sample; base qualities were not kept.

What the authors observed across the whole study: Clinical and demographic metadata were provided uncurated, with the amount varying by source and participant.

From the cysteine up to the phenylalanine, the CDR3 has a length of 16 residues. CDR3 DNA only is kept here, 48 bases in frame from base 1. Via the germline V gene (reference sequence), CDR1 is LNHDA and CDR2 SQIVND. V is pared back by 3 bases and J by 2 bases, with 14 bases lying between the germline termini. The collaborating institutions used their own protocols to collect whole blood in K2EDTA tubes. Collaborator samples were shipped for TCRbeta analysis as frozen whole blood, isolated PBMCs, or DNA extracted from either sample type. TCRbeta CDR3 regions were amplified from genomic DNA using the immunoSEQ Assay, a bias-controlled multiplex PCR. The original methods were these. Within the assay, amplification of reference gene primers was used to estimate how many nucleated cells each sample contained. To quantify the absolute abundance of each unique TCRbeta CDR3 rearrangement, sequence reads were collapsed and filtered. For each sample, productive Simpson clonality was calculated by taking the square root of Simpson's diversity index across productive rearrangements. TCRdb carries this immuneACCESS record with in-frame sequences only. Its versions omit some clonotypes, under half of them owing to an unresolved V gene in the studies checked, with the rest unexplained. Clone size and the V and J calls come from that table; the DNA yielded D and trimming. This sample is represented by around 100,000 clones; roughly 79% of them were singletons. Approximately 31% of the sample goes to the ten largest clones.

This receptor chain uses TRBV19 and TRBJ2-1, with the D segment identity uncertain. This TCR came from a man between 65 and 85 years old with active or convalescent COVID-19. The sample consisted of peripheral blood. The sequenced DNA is TGTGCCAGTAGTATTTCGCAGGCCGTGACCTACAATGAGCAGTTCTTC. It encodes CASSISQAVTYNEQFF.